The 27 T cell receptor beta chains presented below share a single source sample, sequenced in a study of T-cell memory formation after mild COVID-19. TCRdb passed the 5' RACE reads through MiXCR, listing each CDR3 protein once. Of fewer than 550,000 distinct CDR3 sequences in the sample, 15% to 25% were seen once. The sequenced material came from PBMCs or a T cell subset sorted from them (not recorded which). The receptors stem from an adult woman who had mild COVID-19 (a few samples of this study predate the infection). Cell type and time point are not known.

The chain employs TRBV12-3 or TRBV12-4 and TRBJ1-1, with D possibly matching TRBD1 (5 bases). This CDR3 contains 14 residues. The V end was cut by 6 bases, the J end by 4 bases, with 15 bases between. The CDR3 coding sequence is TGTGCCAGCAGACGAACCGAGGGGTTCACTGAAGCTTTCTTT. It is translated as CASRRTEGFTEAFF.

The gene calls are TRBV20-1 and TRBJ2-5, with a weak D call TRBD1 (6 bases). The CDR3 covers 13 residues. The ends were cut back, 8 bases at V and 4 bases at J, with 17 bases in the middle. Germline CDR1 and CDR2: DFQATT and SNEGSKA (reference sequence). The CDR3 sequence: CSQTSRGGETQYF. The DNA for the CDR3 is TGCAGTCAGACGAGTAGAGGGGGAGAGACCCAGTACTTC.

This clonotype was observed at least ten times. The chain recombines TRBV7-3 with TRBJ2-1; TRBD2 aligns across 7 bases. Germline CDR1 is SGHTA and CDR2 is FQGTGA. V was pared by 6 bases and J by 5 bases, with 4 bases of the junction left unmatched. This CDR3 comprises 13 residues. CDR3: CASSSGTNNEQFF. CDR3 nucleotides: TGTGCCAGCAGTTCCGGGACTAACAATGAGCAGTTCTTC.

This clonotype has at least ten counts. The chain is built from TRBV7-8 and TRBJ2-4, with D possibly matching TRBD2 (6 bases). CDR1 is SGHVS, CDR2 FQNEAQ, per germline. This CDR3 region has 16 residues. Trimming took off 6 bases at V and 6 bases at J, with 21 bases between the two ends. For the CDR3, the DNA is TGTGCCAGCAGTCAGCCTCACTCCGGGACTCCAAACATTCAGTACTTC. This sequence encodes CASSQPHSGTPNIQYF.

This clonotype was detected many times. V is TRBV5-1 and J is TRBJ2-3; D is unclear. Trimming shortened V by 2 bases and J by 3 bases, and 10 bases separated the two germline ends. CDR1 SGHRS and CDR2 YFSETQ come from the germline V gene. This CDR3 region has 14 residues. Here the CDR3 DNA reads TGCGCCAGCAGCTTAAGGACGGTTACAGATACGCAGTATTTT. Translating it yields CASSLRTVTDTQYF.

A few counts support this clonotype. One junction end disagrees with the germline gene, perhaps due to a read error. This chain connects TRBV9 to TRBJ2-3, with 8 bases that match TRBD2. The CDR3 is made up of 17 amino acids. Germline V gives CDR1 SGDLS, CDR2 YYNGEE. DNA for the CDR3: TGTGTCAGCAGCGTAGGAAGCGGGGGCAGGGGTACAGATACGCAGTATTTT. It codes for CVSSVGSGGRGTDTQYF.

There are a few counts of this clonotype. The V call is TRBV27, the J call TRBJ2-4; 11 positions match TRBD2. Per germline, CDR1 MNHEY and CDR2 SMNVEV (reference sequence). V dropped 6 bases and J dropped 0; count of bases not matched to a gene: 10. The CDR3 spans 18 residues. In DNA form, the CDR3 reads TGTGCCAGCAGCCTTAGCGGGAGGGACCGGATAGCCAAAAACATTCAGTACTTC. Translation gives CASSLSGRDRIAKNIQYF.

The rearrangement links TRBV29-1 to TRBJ2-7, with D perhaps TRBD1 (6 bases). The V and J ends lost 2 bases and 3 bases respectively, with 11 bases between them. From germline, CDR1 is SQVTM and CDR2 ANQGSEA. The CDR3 consists of 13 residues. In DNA form, the CDR3 reads TGCAGCGTTGAACGGGCAGGGGACTACGAGCAGTACTTC. This translates into CSVERAGDYEQYF.

This clonotype showed up just a few times. The chain carries TRBV12-3 or TRBV12-4 and TRBJ2-3; D is uncertain. Trimming left V 7 bases short and J 6 bases short, with 5 bases between. The CDR3 consists of 10 residues. The CDR3 sequence: CASTPDTQYF. Here the CDR3 DNA reads TGTGCCAGCACCCCCGATACGCAGTATTTT.

The sample holds a few counts of this clonotype. V is TRBV19 and J is TRBJ1-1; tentatively, D is TRBD1 (5 bases). Germline loops: CDR1 LNHDA, CDR2 SQIVND (reference sequence). Trimming removed 5 bases at V and 3 bases at J, with 10 bases between. This CDR3 has 13 residues. The CDR3 loop reads CASSQGEDTEAFF. The CDR3 coding sequence is TGTGCCAGTAGTCAGGGTGAGGACACTGAAGCTTTCTTT.

This chain joins TRBV12-5 and TRBJ1-4; D is perhaps TRBD1 (6 bases). This CDR3 has 14 residues. V shed 6 bases and J shed 7 bases, with 15 bases lying between them. The germline gives CDR1 LGHNT, CDR2 FRNRAP. CDR3 DNA sequence: TGTGCTAGTGGACTGACAGGATTGCGTGAAAAACTGTTTTTT. Amino acids: CASGLTGLREKLFF.

J is TRBJ2-1 and V is TRBV5-1; 15 nucleotides line up with TRBD2. Germline values: CDR1 SGHRS, CDR2 YFSETQ. The trim removed 3 bases at V and 1 base at J, leaving 5 bases unmatched. The CDR3 is made up of 18 amino acids. CDR3 sequence reads: CASSSGLAGGGSYNEQFF. The CDR3 coding sequence is TGCGCCAGCAGCTCGGGACTAGCGGGAGGTGGATCCTACAATGAGCAGTTCTTC.

V and J are TRBV7-6 and TRBJ2-7; D may match TRBD1 or TRBD2 (7 bases each). The CDR3 sequence is 11 residues long. The germline V gene encodes CDR1 SGHVS and CDR2 FNYEAQ. V lost 11 bases, J lost 4 bases, and 12 bases lay in between. CDR3 region: CAAGGGYEQYF. The CDR3 bases are TGTGCCGCAGGGGGGGGATACGAGCAGTACTTC.

This clonotype has just a few counts. V and J are TRBV24-1 and TRBJ2-1; D might be TRBD1 (6 bases). Germline assignment: CDR1 KGHDR and CDR2 SFDVKD. This CDR3 contains 13 residues. Trimming removed 3 bases from V and 9 bases from J, with 11 bases in between. Here the CDR3 DNA reads TGTGCCACCAGTGATATAGCAGGGGCTGAGCAGTTCTTC. Translated, it gives CATSDIAGAEQFF.

This clonotype has just a few counts. A junction boundary mismatches the germline segment, possibly from a read error. V is TRBV7-7 and J is TRBJ2-1; 10 nucleotides line up with TRBD2. There are 20 residues in the CDR3. Germline V gene sequence: CDR1 SSHAT, CDR2 FNYEAQ (reference sequence). CDR3 region: CASSLGGGYRGLAFLDEQFF. Written as DNA, the CDR3 is TGTGCTAGCAGCTTAGGCGGGGGATACCGGGGACTAGCGTTTCTCGATGAGCAGTTCTTC.

The V call is TRBV11-2, the J call TRBJ1-5; the D is unclear. Trimming took 0 bases from V and 4 from J, leaving 16 bases between them. The CDR3 has 17 amino acids. Germline values: CDR1 SGHAT, CDR2 FQNNGV. CDR3 sequence reads: CASSLDGASGSNQPQHF. The DNA of the CDR3 is TGTGCCAGCAGCTTAGACGGCGCATCTGGTAGTAATCAGCCCCAGCATTTT.

This clonotype was counted only a few times. V gene TRBV2 combines with J gene TRBJ1-5, with 7 bases that match TRBD1. The CDR3 has 16 residues. J lost 2 bases, V lost 6 bases, and 10 bases had no gene match. Germline CDR1 reads SNHLY; CDR2 reads FYNNEI. The CDR3 coding sequence is TGTGCCAGCAGCGGTCAGACAGGGTTGGGCAATCAGCCCCAGCATTTT. Its protein is CASSGQTGLGNQPQHF.

The rearrangement links TRBV9 to TRBJ2-5; D possibly matches TRBD1 or TRBD2 (6 bases each). Deletions cut 3 bases from V and 3 bases from J, with 15 bases between. CDR3 length: 15 residues. The V gene's germline CDR1 is SGDLS and CDR2 YYNGEE. This CDR3 reads CASSGGGHTEETQYF. CDR3 bases: TGTGCCAGCAGCGGTGGGGGGCATACAGAAGAGACCCAGTACTTC.

This clonotype was recorded a few times. The chain joins TRBV10-3 to TRBJ1-1, with 7 bases aligning to TRBD1. V lost 4 bases, J lost 1 base, and 9 bases stayed unmatched. Germline V gene data show CDR1 as ENHRY and CDR2 as SYGVKD. The CDR3 runs 16 residues. The CDR3 spells CAISGVLQGGNTEAFF. DNA for the CDR3: TGTGCCATCAGTGGAGTCCTGCAGGGGGGGAACACTGAAGCTTTCTTT.

The chain recombines TRBV6-6 with TRBJ2-5; D is unclear. CDR3 size: 16 residues. The germline gives CDR1 MNHNY, CDR2 SVGAGI (reference sequence). Trimming left V 3 bases short and J 1 base short, with 15 bases between. For the CDR3, the DNA is TGTGCCAGCAGTTATCCCCGAGCTCCGGGCCAAGAGACCCAGTACTTC. Its translation is CASSYPRAPGQETQYF.

This clonotype was detected a few times. The chain combines TRBV5-1 with TRBJ1-1, with TRBD1 as a possible D gene (6 bases). The CDR3 is 15 amino acids. The germline V gene has CDR1 SGHRS and CDR2 YFSETQ. Trimming removed 4 bases at V and 1 base at J, with 14 bases between. The DNA of the CDR3 is TGCGCCAGCAGCCTTAGCCCGGGACAGAACACTGAAGCTTTCTTT. Its protein is CASSLSPGQNTEAFF.

The table lists this clonotype with a few counts. The V gene is TRBV12-3 or TRBV12-4, the J gene TRBJ1-2; TRBD1 might be the D (6 bases). V shed 5 bases and J shed 5 bases, with 18 bases lying between them. The CDR3 sequence is 15 residues long. The CDR3 loop reads CASSLTGRGVYGYTF. The CDR3 nucleotides are TGTGCCAGCAGTCTTACAGGGAGAGGGGTATATGGCTACACCTTC.

This clonotype turned up a few times. This sequence joins TRBV29-1 and TRBJ2-5; D assignment may be TRBD1 or TRBD2 (5 bases each). Germline assignment: CDR1 SQVTM and CDR2 ANQGSEA. V lost 4 bases, J lost 4 bases, and 13 bases lay in between. The CDR3 has 13 residues. DNA of the CDR3: TGCAGCGTTGGCCCCCCTGGGGGAGAGACCCAGTACTTC. Translated: CSVGPPGGETQYF.

The V call is TRBV9, the J call TRBJ2-3; TRBD2 matches at 10 bases. This CDR3 is 16 amino acids long. The trim removed 4 bases at V and 3 bases at J, leaving 8 bases unmatched. The V gene's germline CDR1 is SGDLS and CDR2 YYNGEE. The CDR3 coding sequence is TGTGCCAGCAGCCCCCAGCGGGGGGGCTTGACAGATACGCAGTATTTT. This encodes CASSPQRGGLTDTQYF.

This clonotype was detected ten times or more. The rearrangement uses TRBV12-3 or TRBV12-4 and TRBJ2-3; 8 bases agree with TRBD2. This CDR3 is built from 15 residues. With 4 bases clipped from V and 6 bases from J, the junction kept 9 bases outside the gene matches. CDR3 nucleotide sequence: TGTGCCAGCAGTTACCAAGGACTAGCATCTGATACGCAGTATTTT. Amino acid sequence: CASSYQGLASDTQYF.

For the CDR3, the DNA is TGTGCCAGCAGCCCAGACCGGGGGGCGGTTAGGAACACTGAAGCTTTCTTT. Residues: CASSPDRGAVRNTEAFF. The chain joins TRBV11-2 to TRBJ1-1; D possibly corresponds to TRBD1 (6 bases). This CDR3 spans 17 amino acids. Germline CDR1 reads SGHAT; CDR2 reads FQNNGV. Trimming took 5 bases from V and 1 from J, leaving 20 bases between them.

There are a few counts of this clonotype. The chain is built from TRBV3-1 and TRBJ2-3; 9 bases line up with TRBD2. This CDR3 region has 16 residues. Germline CDR1 reads LGHDT; CDR2 reads YNNKEL (reference sequence). Trimming removed 3 bases from V and 5 bases from J; junction bases left unmatched: 9. The CDR3: CASSQGTGLAGDTQYF. The CDR3 DNA reads as TGTGCCAGCAGCCAGGGGACGGGACTAGCAGGAGATACGCAGTATTTT.